The 2 T cell receptor beta chains in this list originate from one sample, sequenced in a study of OX40 agonist ivuxolimab in advanced cancers. Repertoires were generated with immunoSEQ multiplex PCR, while TCRdb's copy carries only in-frame clones and drops some. The table has some 25,000 clones, 85% seen once; the top ten hold roughly 35%. The material sequenced was CD4+ or CD8+ T cells sorted from blood, taken in a trial of the OX40 agonist ivuxolimab. Receptors originate from an adult with an advanced solid tumor such as melanoma, head and neck, liver or kidney cancer.

The chain uses TRBV2 and TRBJ1-4; no reliable D call. Trimming left V 0 bases short and J 7 bases short, with 12 bases between. The germline CDR1 and CDR2 sequences are SNHLY and FYNNEI. The CDR3 is 15 amino acids. The CDR3 DNA sequence: TGTGCCAGCAGTGAAGCGCCCCGTAGATCTGAAAAACTGTTTTTT. It translates to CASSEAPRRSEKLFF.

This chain links TRBV10-2 with TRBJ2-7; 7 bases map to TRBD2. Losses at the gene ends were 8 bases for V and 2 bases for J; bases not matched to a gene: 9. The CDR3 spans 14 residues. In germline, CDR1 is WSHSY, CDR2 SAAADI. The CDR3 bases are TGCGCCAGCGGAGGACTAGTTGGAACCTACGAGCAGTACTTC. Its protein product is CASGGLVGTYEQYF.